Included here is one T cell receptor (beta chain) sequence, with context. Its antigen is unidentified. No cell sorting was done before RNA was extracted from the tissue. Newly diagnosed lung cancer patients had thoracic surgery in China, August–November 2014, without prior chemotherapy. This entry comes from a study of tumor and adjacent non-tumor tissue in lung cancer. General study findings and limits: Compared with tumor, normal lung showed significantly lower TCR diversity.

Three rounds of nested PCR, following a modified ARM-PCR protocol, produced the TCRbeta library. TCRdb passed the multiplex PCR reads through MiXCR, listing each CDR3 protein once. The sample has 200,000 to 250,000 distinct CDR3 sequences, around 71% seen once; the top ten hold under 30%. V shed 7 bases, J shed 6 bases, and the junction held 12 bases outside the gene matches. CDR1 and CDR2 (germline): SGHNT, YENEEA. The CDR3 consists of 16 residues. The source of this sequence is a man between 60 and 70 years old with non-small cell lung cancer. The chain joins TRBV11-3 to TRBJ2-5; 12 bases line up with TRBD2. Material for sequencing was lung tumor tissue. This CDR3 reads CASNFSRLAGAKTQYF. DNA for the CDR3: TGTGCCAGCAACTTCTCAAGACTAGCGGGGGCGAAGACCCAGTACTTC.